The following is a TCR beta chain sequence with its context. The data originate from a study of blood T cell repertoires in COVID-19. Here immunoSEQ multiplex PCR was the method, and the copy in TCRdb shows in-frame clones only, minus some. The repertoire holds around 50,000 clones, with more than 65% as singletons. Germline loops: CDR1 MNHEY, CDR2 SMNVEV (reference sequence). The CDR3 covers 13 residues. Between the trimmed V and J ends, which lost 0 bases and 5 bases, there was a span of 5 bases. The rearrangement joins TRBV27 to TRBJ1-5; D unresolved. Sequences were obtained from peripheral blood. This TCR was recovered from a human donor in a cohort sampled during active COVID-19. Written as DNA, the CDR3 is TGTGCCAGCAGTTTATCGGCGGATCAGCCCCAGCATTTT. Residues: CASSLSADQPQHF.